The rows below give T cell receptor beta chains drawn from one sample of a study of T cells in Graves' hyperthyroidism and ophthalmopathy. TCRdb used MiXCR to reprocess the multiplex PCR reads, holding one entry per CDR3 protein. The sample has fewer than 400,000 distinct CDR3 sequences, 20% to 25% seen once; the top ten hold more than 60%. The sample consisted of blood. These receptors were taken from a man aged 50 to 59 with Graves' hyperthyroidism. Both conserved end residues are part of each CDR3. A D gene is named only where the DNA matches it firmly. Size tells how often a clone was seen (once, few, many) or the class of an expanded clone, and some rows leave it out.

clone size,V gene,D gene,CDR3 length,J gene,CDR3 DNA,CDR3 protein
many,TRBV11-2,TRBD2,16,TRBJ2-1,TGTGCCAGCAGCTTAGAGCCTAGCGGGAGGTTCAGTGAGCAGTTCTTC,CASSLEPSGRFSEQFF
few,TRBV7-3,TRBD1,13,TRBJ1-4,TGTGCCAGCAGCCCTACAGGGGGCGAAAAACTGTTTTTT,CASSPTGGEKLFF
few,TRBV29-1,-,14,TRBJ2-1,TGCAGCGTTGAACCTGACAACTCCTACAATGAGCAGTTCTTC,CSVEPDNSYNEQFF
-,TRBV20-1,-,16,TRBJ2-3,TGCAGTGCTAGAGGTTTGAACGCGGGACCCACAGATACGCAGTATTTT,CSARGLNAGPTDTQYF
-,TRBV7-9,TRBD2,17,TRBJ2-3,TGTGCCAGCAGCTTACCGCTAGCGGGGGCCCGCACAGATACGCAGTATTTT,CASSLPLAGARTDTQYF
few,TRBV29-1,-,12,TRBJ2-1,TGCAGCGTTGACGGGTCCTACAATGAGCAGTTCTTC,CSVDGSYNEQFF
few,TRBV5-5,TRBD2,18,TRBJ2-2,TGTGCCAGCATGGGACTAGCGCCCGGAGATGCGGACACCGGGGAGCTGTTTTTT,CASMGLAPGDADTGELFF
-,TRBV10-3,-,13,TRBJ1-6,TGTGCCATCAGTGAATCAGACTCTTCACCCCTCCACTTT,CAISESDSSPLHF
-,TRBV11-3,-,15,TRBJ1-6,TGTGCCAGCAGTCCCGGGGCCGACTCCAATTCACCCCTCCACTTT,CASSPGADSNSPLHF
few,TRBV3-1,-,14,TRBJ1-1,TGTGCCAGCAGCCAAGAATTGCAGGGGACTGAAGCTTTCTTT,CASSQELQGTEAFF
-,TRBV7-2,TRBD2,15,TRBJ2-7,TGTGCCAGCAGCTTAGGGACTAGCGGGAGAAGCGAGCAGTACTTC,CASSLGTSGRSEQYF
-,TRBV11-1,-,14,TRBJ2-1,TGTGCCAGCAGCTCGAGGGGCTCTTACAATGAGCAGTTCTTC,CASSSRGSYNEQFF
-,TRBV30,TRBD2,11,TRBJ2-1,TGTGCCTGGATGGGGACTAGCGGGTTGTTCTTC,CAWMGTSGLFF
once,TRBV3-1,-,15,TRBJ2-6,TGTGCCAGCAGCCGGAGGGTTGGTGGGGCCAACGTCCTGACTTTC,CASSRRVGGANVLTF
once,TRBV29-1,TRBD1,15,TRBJ1-2,TGCAGCGTTGAATATACTCGGACAGGGGTTTATGGCTACACCTTC,CSVEYTRTGVYGYTF
-,TRBV5-6,-,12,TRBJ1-1,TGTGCCAGCAGCTCGGGGGAGACTGAAGCTTTCTTT,CASSSGETEAFF
-,TRBV3-1,-,15,TRBJ1-4,TGTGCCAGCAGCCCGGGGCGGGGATCTAATGAAAAACTGTTTTTT,CASSPGRGSNEKLFF
few,TRBV20-1,-,12,TRBJ1-5,TGCAGTGCTAGCCATCAAGATCAGCCCCAGCATTTT,CSASHQDQPQHF
few,TRBV3-1,-,17,TRBJ2-3,TGTGCCAGCAGCCAAGATCCCGCCACGGTCCGGACAGATACGCAGTATTTT,CASSQDPATVRTDTQYF
-,TRBV12-3/TRBV12-4,TRBD2,13,TRBJ2-1,TGTGCCAGCAGTCAACTAGCGGGAGGGCCCCAGTTCTTC,CASSQLAGGPQFF
few,TRBV9,-,14,TRBJ2-1,TGTGCCAGCAGCGTAAGACTAGAGTCAAATGAGCAGTTCTTC,CASSVRLESNEQFF
-,TRBV11-1,TRBD1,15,TRBJ2-2,TGTGCCAGCAGCTCAGGGGGACCTCACACCGGGGAGCTGTTTTTT,CASSSGGPHTGELFF
many,TRBV2,TRBD2,14,TRBJ2-7,TGTGCCAGCAGTAGGCGGGGGAATCGTTACGAGCAGTACTTC,CASSRRGNRYEQYF
many,TRBV3-1,-,13,TRBJ1-1,TGTGCCAGCAGCCAAGGGGGGGCGGGTGAAGCTTTCTTT,CASSQGGAGEAFF
-,TRBV7-6,TRBD2,14,TRBJ2-5,TGTGCCAGCAGCGAAGCGGGGGGGGGAGAGACCCAGTACTTC,CASSEAGGGETQYF
-,TRBV19,-,13,TRBJ1-1,TGTGCCAGTAGTATGAGGGGGGGTACTGAAGCTTTCTTT,CASSMRGGTEAFF
few,TRBV29-1,-,12,TRBJ2-2,TGCAGCGTTACCGAGGGCACCGGGGAGCTGTTTTTT,CSVTEGTGELFF
-,TRBV19,-,15,TRBJ1-1,TGTGCCAGTAGTCTGGGACAAATTGGGAACACTGAAGCTTTCTTT,CASSLGQIGNTEAFF
many,TRBV12-3/TRBV12-4,-,17,TRBJ2-3,TGTGCCAGCAGCCCTGACAGGTTGTCCTCTAGCACAGATACGCAGTATTTT,CASSPDRLSSSTDTQYF
-,TRBV24-1,-,15,TRBJ2-1,TGTGCCACCAGTGACCCGGGGGAGAGGTGGCCTGAGCAGTTCTTC,CATSDPGERWPEQFF
-,TRBV29-1,TRBD2,16,TRBJ2-1,TGCAGCGTAGACCCCCATGGGACTAGCGGAGGCAATGAGCAGTTCTTC,CSVDPHGTSGGNEQFF
few,TRBV19,-,15,TRBJ2-7,TGTGCCAGTAGTATATCCCAGGGATTGGACTACGAGCAGTACTTC,CASSISQGLDYEQYF
-,TRBV27,-,13,TRBJ2-7,TGTGCCAGCGGCGTTAGGGGAAGCTACGAGCAGTACTTC,CASGVRGSYEQYF
-,TRBV5-1,-,15,TRBJ2-1,TGCGCCAGCAGCTTGGGGACCCTCGCCTACAATGAGCAGTTCTTC,CASSLGTLAYNEQFF
-,TRBV28,TRBD2,16,TRBJ2-7,TGTGCCAGCAGTTCTGAGGGCCCTAGCGGGATCTACGAGCAGTACTTC,CASSSEGPSGIYEQYF
few,TRBV5-1,-,15,TRBJ2-1,TGCGCCAGCAGCTTGGCCCAGGCCCACTACAATGAGCAGTTCTTC,CASSLAQAHYNEQFF
-,TRBV5-7,TRBD2,16,TRBJ2-7,TGTGCCAGCAGCTCACCGGCTAGCGGGAGGGCGTACGAGCAGTACTTC,CASSSPASGRAYEQYF
few,TRBV11-2,-,15,TRBJ1-6,TGTGCCAGCAGCTTAGAGTCAGGGCGGAATTCACCCCTCCACTTT,CASSLESGRNSPLHF
many,TRBV27,TRBD2,15,TRBJ2-1,TGTGCCAGCAGTCCTAGAATGGGGGGGGTGGGGGAGCAGTTCTTC,CASSPRMGGVGEQFF
-,TRBV5-1,-,12,TRBJ1-1,TGCGCCAGCAGCCAACCTGGTCCTGAAGCTTTCTTT,CASSQPGPEAFF
-,TRBV10-2,-,15,TRBJ1-5,TGCGCCAGCAGTGAGCCCGAAGGGGCTCGGAGTCCCCAGCATTTT,CASSEPEGARSPQHF
many,TRBV18,TRBD2,13,TRBJ2-5,TGTGCCAGCTCCCTCCTAGCGGCGGAGACCCAGTACTTC,CASSLLAAETQYF
-,TRBV6-2/TRBV6-3,-,17,TRBJ2-7,TGTGCCAGCAGTTACTCGAGGCGCAAGGAGGGCATTTACGAGCAGTACTTC,CASSYSRRKEGIYEQYF
-,TRBV9,-,15,TRBJ1-1,TGTGCCAGCAGCGTAGGGTCAGGGATGAACACTGAAGCTTTCTTT,CASSVGSGMNTEAFF
many,TRBV12-3/TRBV12-4,-,15,TRBJ2-1,TGTGCCAGCAGTCCAGCGGCGGCCTTCTACAATGAGCAGTTCTTC,CASSPAAAFYNEQFF
-,TRBV7-9,-,14,TRBJ2-5,TGTGCCAGCAGCTTAGGAGTAGGGGAAGAGACCCAGTACTTC,CASSLGVGEETQYF
many,TRBV3-1,-,14,TRBJ2-3,TGTGCCAGCAGCCCCGTAGTGACATCGGATACGCAGTATTTT,CASSPVVTSDTQYF
many,TRBV29-1,TRBD1,16,TRBJ2-5,TGCAGCGTAGCCCCTGGTGGGACAGGGGGCCGGGAGACCCAGTACTTC,CSVAPGGTGGRETQYF
many,TRBV6-1,-,15,TRBJ1-1,TGTGCCAGCAGTGAAGGAGTCTTTTCGACAGAGGAAGCTTTCTTT,CASSEGVFSTEEAFF
-,TRBV9,-,14,TRBJ2-4,TGTGCCAGCAGCACCGGACTAGCCAAAAACATTCAGTACTTC,CASSTGLAKNIQYF
once,TRBV18,-,15,TRBJ2-2,TGTGCCAGCTCACCCATGGACCCGATAGCCGGGGAGCTGTTTTTT,CASSPMDPIAGELFF
few,TRBV3-1,-,15,TRBJ2-7,TGTGCCAGCAGCCAAGCCTGGGGGGCCTCCTACGAGCAGTACTTC,CASSQAWGASYEQYF
-,TRBV7-8,TRBD2,16,TRBJ2-1,TGTGCCAGCAGCTTAGGGACTAGCGGGAGGTTTAATGAGCAGTTCTTC,CASSLGTSGRFNEQFF
few,TRBV7-8,TRBD2,15,TRBJ2-2,TGTGCCAGCAGCTTGACAGGGCTAGCGGGAGGGGAGCTGTTTTTT,CASSLTGLAGGELFF